Each of the 21 T cell receptor beta chains below was sequenced from the same sample in a study of PD-1 blockade in mismatch repair-deficient tumors. Profiled with immunoSEQ multiplex PCR; TCRdb holds only in-frame clones, not every one. The data contain roughly 120,000 clones, 88% of them singletons. The sequencing here drew on peripheral blood, taken approximately 73 weeks after starting pembrolizumab. Receptors were obtained from an adult with mismatch repair-deficient cancer.

The chain joins TRBV6-5 to TRBJ2-7, with D uncertain. This CDR3 spans 13 amino acids. CDR1 MNHEY and CDR2 SVGAGI come from the germline V gene. Trimming took off 2 bases at V and 2 bases at J, with 7 bases between the two ends. In nucleotides, the CDR3 is TGTGCCAGCAGTTACAGGCAAACCTACGAGCAGTACTTC. It yields the protein CASSYRQTYEQYF.

By share of the sample, this clone is medium-sized. The CDR3 is CASSSRFFEQYF. CDR3 coding DNA: TGTGCCAGCAGCTCCAGATTTTTCGAGCAGTACTTC. The rearrangement links TRBV5-8 to TRBJ2-7, with D hard to call. The CDR3 is 12 amino acids. Germline values: CDR1 SGHTS, CDR2 YDEGEE. V was cut by 3 bases and J by 6 bases, with 10 bases left in between.

This clone was seen just once. The chain carries TRBV10-3 and TRBJ1-5, with D unclear. V was pared by 2 bases and J by 7 bases, with 15 bases between. CDR3 size: 15 residues. Germline V gives CDR1 ENHRY, CDR2 SYGVKD. This CDR3 is CAISERSEGRQPQHF. CDR3 coding DNA: TGTGCCATCAGTGAGCGGTCGGAGGGCCGGCAGCCCCAGCATTTT.

The chain uses TRBV15 and TRBJ2-7; D unresolved. V was cut by 0 bases and J by 1 base, with 7 bases left in between. The CDR3 is 14 residues long. Germline lookup yields CDR1 LNHNV and CDR2 YYDKDF (reference sequence). CDR3: CATSRDRQSYEQYF. CDR3 coding DNA: TGTGCCACCAGCAGAGATAGGCAGTCCTACGAGCAGTACTTC.

This chain joins TRBV7-8 and TRBJ2-3, with D uncertain. The CDR3 contains 14 residues. The germline V gene has CDR1 SGHVS and CDR2 FQNEAQ. Trimming shortened V by 1 base and J by 5 bases, and 10 bases separated the two germline ends. The CDR3 sequence: CASSLELGIDTQYF. Here the CDR3 DNA reads TGTGCCAGCAGCTTAGAATTAGGGATAGATACGCAGTATTTT.

CDR3 coding DNA: TGTGCCAGCAGCGACGGACAGGGTGCAAATCAGCCCCAGCATTTT. This sequence encodes CASSDGQGANQPQHF. This chain links TRBV7-8 with TRBJ1-5, with TRBD1 matching over 8 bases. Germline CDR1 is SGHVS and CDR2 is FQNEAQ. The length of the CDR3 is 15 residues. Unmatched junction bases numbered 7, after V lost 5 bases and J lost 4 bases.

Turning to this clone: Distinct nucleotide sequences in the sample also encode this CDR3. The genes are TRBV9 and TRBJ2-1, with D tentatively TRBD1 (6 bases). The CDR3 extends over 12 amino acids. Looked up from germline, CDR1 is SGDLS and CDR2 is YYNGEE. Trimming removed 0 bases at V and 8 bases at J, with 6 bases between. Here the CDR3 DNA reads TGTGCCAGCAGCGTAGCAGGGGATGAGCAGTTCTTC. Amino acid sequence: CASSVAGDEQFF.

J is TRBJ1-2 and V is TRBV28; D remains unclear. The ends were cut back, 4 bases at V and 6 bases at J, with 12 bases in the middle. The length of the CDR3 is 13 residues. Germline CDR1 reads MDHEN; CDR2 reads SYDVKM. CDR3 in amino acids: CASSSSRSHGYTF. The CDR3 DNA is TGTGCCAGCAGTTCATCCAGGTCCCATGGCTACACCTTC.

The chain combines TRBV2 with TRBJ2-5, with D possibly TRBD2 on 5 matching bases. Germline V lookup: CDR1 SNHLY, CDR2 FYNNEI. The CDR3 totals 14 residues. V was pared by 1 base and J by 4 bases, with 10 bases between. The CDR3 spells CASSEVTRGETQYF. CDR3 nucleotide sequence: TGTGCCAGCAGTGAAGTCACCCGGGGAGAGACCCAGTACTTC.

The rearrangement joins TRBV2 to TRBJ1-5; D may be TRBD1 (5 bases). CDR3 size: 14 residues. CDR1 SNHLY and CDR2 FYNNEI come from the germline V gene. V lost 3 bases, J lost 4 bases, and 10 bases lay in between. The CDR3 sequence: CASSDPGTNQPQHF. The CDR3 DNA sequence: TGTGCCAGCAGTGATCCAGGGACGAATCAGCCCCAGCATTTT.

J is TRBJ2-1 and V is TRBV11-2, with a tentative D call TRBD2 (5 bases). The length of the CDR3 is 14 residues. The V end was cut by 5 bases, the J end by 7 bases, with 15 bases between. Germline loops: CDR1 SGHAT, CDR2 FQNNGV. CDR3 in DNA: TGTGCCAGCAGCGCCAAACTAGAACGGAATGAGCAGTTCTTC. It is translated as CASSAKLERNEQFF.

This chain uses TRBV28 with TRBJ1-1; TRBD1 might be the D (6 bases). Trimming pared 3 bases from V and 0 bases from J, leaving 11 bases between. Germline V gene lookup returns CDR1 MDHEN and CDR2 SYDVKM. CDR3 length equals 15 residues. The CDR3 sequence is CASSFRDTLNTEAFF. For the CDR3, the DNA is TGTGCCAGCAGTTTCCGGGACACCTTGAACACTGAAGCTTTCTTT.

The chain is built from TRBV7-6 and TRBJ2-1, with 16 nucleotides matching TRBD2. After removal of 4 bases from V and 8 bases from J, the junction contained 2 bases not matched to a gene. Germline V gene lookup returns CDR1 SGHVS and CDR2 FNYEAQ. The CDR3 is 15 residues long. This CDR3 reads CASSWGLAGGDEQFF. Written as DNA, the CDR3 is TGTGCCAGCAGCTGGGGACTAGCGGGAGGGGATGAGCAGTTCTTC.

The rearrangement uses TRBV11-2 and TRBJ2-4, with TRBD2 matching over 7 bases. Germline V lookup: CDR1 SGHAT, CDR2 FQNNGV. Germline trimming cut 4 bases from V and 8 bases from J; bases unmatched to any gene: 8. The CDR3 extends over 14 amino acids. For the CDR3, the DNA is TGTGCCAGCAGCTCCCCAGGCGGGAGTTACATTCAGTACTTC. Translated: CASSSPGGSYIQYF.

In its sample, this clone was seen once. V usage is TRBV4-1 and J usage is TRBJ1-1; no definite D call. From germline, CDR1 is MGHRA and CDR2 YSYEKL. CDR3 length equals 16 residues. V was cut by 4 bases and J by 1 base, with 16 bases left in between. CDR3 loop: CASSPFSVDKNTEAFF. The CDR3 DNA reads as TGCGCCAGCAGCCCTTTTTCAGTTGACAAGAACACTGAAGCTTTCTTT.

The chain links TRBV10-3 to TRBJ2-1, with TRBD1 identical over 8 bases. Germline V lookup: CDR1 ENHRY, CDR2 SYGVKD. The CDR3 is 14 residues long. V lost 6 bases, J lost 5 bases, and 6 bases stayed unmatched. CDR3 DNA: TGTGCCATCAGACGACAGGGGACAGACAATGAGCAGTTCTTC. Translation gives CAIRRQGTDNEQFF.

This clone appeared once. J is TRBJ1-3 and V is TRBV5-1; no firm D call. Germline V CDR1 and CDR2: SGHRS, YFSETQ. V shed 1 base and J shed 7 bases, with 6 bases lying between them. The length of the CDR3 is 12 residues. CDR3 residues: CASSLSGNTIYF. The CDR3 DNA sequence: TGCGCCAGCAGCTTGAGCGGGAACACCATATATTTT.

This chain uses TRBV29-1 with TRBJ2-1, with unresolved D. The CDR3 is 10 amino acids. Trimming shortened V by 4 bases and J by 12 bases, and 10 bases separated the two germline ends. Per the germline V gene, CDR1 is SQVTM and CDR2 is ANQGSEA. CDR3 in DNA: TGCAGCGTTGCCAGTCGAGGGCAGTTCTTC. It is translated as CSVASRGQFF.

V and J are TRBV20-1 and TRBJ2-5; 7 nucleotides line up with TRBD1. The germline V gene has CDR1 DFQATT and CDR2 SNEGSKA (reference sequence). V was clipped by 5 bases and J by 5 bases; unmatched bases: 2. This CDR3 region has 11 residues. CDR3 amino acids: CSAPQGETQYF. CDR3 coding DNA: TGCAGTGCTCCACAGGGGGAGACCCAGTACTTC.

The rearrangement links TRBV7-9 to TRBJ1-4, with D unresolved. Trimming took off 4 bases at V and 4 bases at J, with 10 bases between the two ends. The CDR3 is 14 residues long. Per the germline V gene, CDR1 is SEHNR and CDR2 is FQNEAQ (reference sequence). The CDR3 is CASSSLRGNEKLFF. The CDR3 DNA reads TGTGCCAGCAGCTCTCTCCGGGGTAATGAAAAACTGTTTTTT.

The V call is TRBV19, the J call TRBJ2-7; weak D call: TRBD1 (6 bases). V was pared by 3 bases and J by 3 bases, with 6 bases between. In germline, CDR1 is LNHDA, CDR2 SQIVND (reference sequence). The CDR3 consists of 12 residues. The CDR3 nucleotides read TGTGCCAGTAGTATGACAGGCTACGAGCAGTACTTC. This sequence encodes CASSMTGYEQYF.